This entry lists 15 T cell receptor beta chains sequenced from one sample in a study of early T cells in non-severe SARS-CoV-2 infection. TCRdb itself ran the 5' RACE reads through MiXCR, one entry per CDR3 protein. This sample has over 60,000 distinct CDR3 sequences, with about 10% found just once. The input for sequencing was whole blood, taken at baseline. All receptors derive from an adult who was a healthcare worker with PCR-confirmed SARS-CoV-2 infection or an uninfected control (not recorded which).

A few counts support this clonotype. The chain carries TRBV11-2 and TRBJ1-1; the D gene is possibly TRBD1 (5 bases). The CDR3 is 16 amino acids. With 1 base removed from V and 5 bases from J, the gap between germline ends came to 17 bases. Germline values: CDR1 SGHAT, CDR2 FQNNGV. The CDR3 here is CASSLASAGRRTEAFF. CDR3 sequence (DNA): TGTGCCAGCAGCTTAGCCTCAGCGGGGCGGCGGACTGAAGCTTTCTTT.

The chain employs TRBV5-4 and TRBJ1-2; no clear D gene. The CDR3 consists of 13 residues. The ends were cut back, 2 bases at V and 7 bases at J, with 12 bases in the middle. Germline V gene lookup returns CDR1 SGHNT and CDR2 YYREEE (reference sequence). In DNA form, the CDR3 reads TGTGCCAGCAGCTTAAAAGGGCCGGGTGGCTACACCTTC. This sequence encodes CASSLKGPGGYTF. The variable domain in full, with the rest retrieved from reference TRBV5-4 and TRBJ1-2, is ETGVTQSPTHLIKTRGQQVTLRCSSQSGHNTVSWYQQALGQGPQFIFQYYREEENGRGNFPPRFSGLQFPNYSSELNVNALELDDSALYLCASSLKGPGGYTFGSGTRLTVV.

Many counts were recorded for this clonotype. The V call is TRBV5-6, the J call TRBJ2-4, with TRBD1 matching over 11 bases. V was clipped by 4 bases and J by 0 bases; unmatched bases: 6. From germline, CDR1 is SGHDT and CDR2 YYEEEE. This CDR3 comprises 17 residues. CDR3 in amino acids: CASSPGQGAVAKNIQYF. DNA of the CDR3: TGTGCCAGCAGCCCCGGACAGGGGGCCGTAGCCAAAAACATTCAGTACTTC.

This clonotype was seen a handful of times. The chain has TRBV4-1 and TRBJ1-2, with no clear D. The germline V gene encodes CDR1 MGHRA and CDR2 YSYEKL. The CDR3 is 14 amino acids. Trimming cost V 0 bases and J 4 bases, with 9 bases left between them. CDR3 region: CASSQDNTGYGYTF. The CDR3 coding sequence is TGCGCCAGCAGCCAAGATAACACGGGCTATGGCTACACCTTC.

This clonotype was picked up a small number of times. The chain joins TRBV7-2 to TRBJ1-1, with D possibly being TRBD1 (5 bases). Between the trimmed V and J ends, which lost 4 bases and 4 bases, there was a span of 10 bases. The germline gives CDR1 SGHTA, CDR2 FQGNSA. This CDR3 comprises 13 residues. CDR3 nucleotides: TGTGCCAGCAGCTACTACGGGGGCACTGAAGCTTTCTTT. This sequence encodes CASSYYGGTEAFF.

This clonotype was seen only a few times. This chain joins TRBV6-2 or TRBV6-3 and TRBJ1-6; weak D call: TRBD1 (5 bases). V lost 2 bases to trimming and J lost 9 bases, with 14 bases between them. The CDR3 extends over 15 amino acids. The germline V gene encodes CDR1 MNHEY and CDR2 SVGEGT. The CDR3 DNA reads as TGTGCCAGCAGTTACGGAGAGGTTGGGGGTTCACCCCTCCACTTT. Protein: CASSYGEVGGSPLHF.

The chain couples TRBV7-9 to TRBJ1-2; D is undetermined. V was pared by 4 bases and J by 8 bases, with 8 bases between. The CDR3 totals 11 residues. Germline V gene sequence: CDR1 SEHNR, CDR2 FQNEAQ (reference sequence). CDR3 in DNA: TGTGCCAGCAGCTCCGGATCCGGCTACACCTTC. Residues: CASSSGSGYTF.

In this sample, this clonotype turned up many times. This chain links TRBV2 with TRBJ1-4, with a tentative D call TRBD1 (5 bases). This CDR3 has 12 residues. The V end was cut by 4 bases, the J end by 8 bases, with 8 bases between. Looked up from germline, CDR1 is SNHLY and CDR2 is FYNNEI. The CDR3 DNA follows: TGTGCCAGCAGTGGACAGCTGGAAAAACTGTTTTTT. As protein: CASSGQLEKLFF.

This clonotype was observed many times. The CDR3 DNA sequence: TGTGCCAGCAGTCGCAAGGGAATAGTCAATGAGCAGTTCTTC. Amino acid sequence: CASSRKGIVNEQFF. The chain carries TRBV12-3 or TRBV12-4 and TRBJ2-1; D is undetermined. This CDR3 is built from 14 residues. V lost 5 bases to trimming and J lost 6 bases, with 14 bases between them.

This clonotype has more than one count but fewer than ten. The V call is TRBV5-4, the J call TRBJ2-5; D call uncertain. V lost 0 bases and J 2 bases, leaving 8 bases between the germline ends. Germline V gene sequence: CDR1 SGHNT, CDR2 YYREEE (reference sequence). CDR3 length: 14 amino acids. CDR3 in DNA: TGTGCCAGCAGCTTGGGGTCAGGTCAAGAGACCCAGTACTTC. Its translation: CASSLGSGQETQYF.

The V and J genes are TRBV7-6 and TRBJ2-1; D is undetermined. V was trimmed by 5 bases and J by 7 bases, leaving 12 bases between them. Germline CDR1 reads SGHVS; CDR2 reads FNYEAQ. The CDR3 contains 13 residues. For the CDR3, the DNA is TGTGCCAGCAGCCGAACCCCCCAAAATGAGCAGTTCTTC. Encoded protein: CASSRTPQNEQFF. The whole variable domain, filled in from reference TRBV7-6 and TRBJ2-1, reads GAGVSQSPRYKVTKRGQDVALRCDPISGHVSLYWYRQALGQGPEFLTYFNYEAQQDKSGLPNDRFSAERPEGSISTLTIQRTEQRDSAMYRCASSRTPQNEQFFGPGTRLTVL.

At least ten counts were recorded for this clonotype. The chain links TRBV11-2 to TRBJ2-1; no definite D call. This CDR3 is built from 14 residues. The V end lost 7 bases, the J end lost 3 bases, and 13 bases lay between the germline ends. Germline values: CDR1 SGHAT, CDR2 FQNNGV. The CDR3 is CASINVKGYNEQFF. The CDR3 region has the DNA TGTGCCAGCATCAATGTTAAGGGCTACAATGAGCAGTTCTTC.

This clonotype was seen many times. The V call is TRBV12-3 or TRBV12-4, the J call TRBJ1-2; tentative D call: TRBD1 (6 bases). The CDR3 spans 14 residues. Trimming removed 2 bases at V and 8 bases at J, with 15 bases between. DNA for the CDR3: TGTGCCAGCAGTTTACTCCCAGGGGATCGGGGCTACACCTTC. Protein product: CASSLLPGDRGYTF.

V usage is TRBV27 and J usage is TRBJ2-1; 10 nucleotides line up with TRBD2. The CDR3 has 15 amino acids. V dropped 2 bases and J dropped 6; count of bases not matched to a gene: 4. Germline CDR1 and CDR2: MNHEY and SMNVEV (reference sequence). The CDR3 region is CASSLVRTSGNEQFF. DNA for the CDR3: TGTGCCAGCAGTTTAGTGAGGACTAGCGGCAATGAGCAGTTCTTC.

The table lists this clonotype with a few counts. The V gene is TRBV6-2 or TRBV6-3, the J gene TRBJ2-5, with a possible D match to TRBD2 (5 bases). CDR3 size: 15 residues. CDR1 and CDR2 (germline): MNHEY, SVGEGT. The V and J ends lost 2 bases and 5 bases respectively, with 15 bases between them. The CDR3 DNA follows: TGTGCCAGCAGTTACCTTCCGACGGGGAAGGAGACCCAGTACTTC. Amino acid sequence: CASSYLPTGKETQYF.